A selection of T cell receptor beta chains follows, all from one sample in a study of cytomegalovirus exposure and HLA in healthy donors. The assay was immunoSEQ multiplex PCR, and TCRdb's table has in-frame clones only and misses some. The profile covers about 130,000 clones, with roughly four fifths appearing a single time and around 6.4% taken by the ten largest. The specimen was PBMCs. The receptors were gathered from a woman aged 40 to 55 in good health and CMV-seropositive. Each CDR3 is given with its conserved first and last residue. Each record gives: J gene, clone size, V gene, CDR3 length, CDR3 protein. Rows give clone size only sometimes, using once, few, many, or a class for an expanded clone.

>TRBJ2-3|NA|TRBV19|13
CASSIQGADTQYF
>TRBJ1-4|few|TRBV5-5|15
CASSNRGVENEKLFF
>TRBJ2-3|NA|TRBV30|14
CAWSTRGGTDTQYF
>TRBJ1-5|once|TRBV15|15
CATSRDTGVVKPQHF
>TRBJ1-6|once|TRBV11-2|19
CASSLEVSGGSSYNSPLHF
>TRBJ1-6|NA|TRBV6-1|15
CASSDKGQGTAPLHF
>TRBJ1-1|NA|TRBV19|13
CASRGEMGAEAFF
>TRBJ1-2|NA|TRBV28|13
CASRTGGAGGYTF
>TRBJ1-5|few|TRBV28|14
CASRDRGSNQPQHF
>TRBJ2-7|NA|TRBV9|16
CASSTGATRGSYEQYF
>TRBJ2-2|NA|TRBV4-1|16
CASSHPPADGAGELFF
>TRBJ2-2|NA|TRBV5-5|15
CASSLKSDEAGELFF
>TRBJ1-2|NA|TRBV27|13
CASRWGQGYGYTF
>TRBJ2-5|NA|TRBV5-1|15
CASSLVLGGRETQYF
>TRBJ2-3|NA|TRBV4-1|17
CASSQTGTSGGSDTQYF
>TRBJ1-2|NA|TRBV6-5|13
CASSKTENYGYTF
>NA|NA|TRBV2|15
CASSLQRGLTYEQYF
>TRBJ1-4|NA|TRBV5-6|13
CASSLLPSEKLFF
>TRBJ2-3|NA|TRBV29-1|14
CSVPTAGVTDTQYF
>TRBJ1-5|NA|TRBV18|11
CASSLGQGQHF
>TRBJ2-7|NA|TRBV28|16
CASSPVSGTDHYEQYF
>TRBJ2-1|NA|TRBV2|15
CASSAQSQINNEQFF
>TRBJ1-1|NA|TRBV4-1|13
CASSQATPGEAFF
>TRBJ2-1|NA|TRBV7-3|14
CASSLSRDNNEQFF
>TRBJ1-5|NA|TRBV9|13
CASSDGDNQPQHF
>TRBJ1-1|NA|TRBV28|15
CASSLSAPRGCEAFF
>TRBJ1-1|NA|TRBV7-2|13
CASSPDTNTEAFF
>TRBJ2-5|NA|TRBV5-4|13
CASSRRSEETQYF
>TRBJ2-5|NA|TRBV5-6|14
CASSLWQTTGTQYF